What follows is one TCR beta chain and its context. What it binds is not known. Cells were stimulated with overlapping HIV-1 Gag 15-mer peptides. CD40L-negative CD69-negative CD45RO-high memory CD4+ T cells were sorted as populations depleted of antigen-responding cells. This was the immunoSEQ version 4 assay in survey mode. Profiling relied on immunoSEQ multiplex PCR, and the TCRdb table lists in-frame clones only, not all of them. The table has 50,000 to 65,000 clones, 70% to 75% seen once. These data come from a study of persistence of HIV-infected CD4 T cells. Findings and caveats of the study: CMV- and Gag-responding cells had lower TCRbeta richness than CD3/CD28-responding cells.

The sample here was CD4+ T cells sorted from PBMCs after roughly 19-hour stimulation, taken from a patient who received antiretroviral therapy. This TCR came from an adult man with HIV who was CMV-seropositive.

DNA of the CDR3: TGTGCCAGCAGTTTCGACTGGCGGGGAAGGGGAGATACGCAGTATTTT. It specifies CASSFDWRGRGDTQYF. This chain links TRBV27 with TRBJ2-3; perhaps TRBD2 as D (6 bases). CDR3 size: 16 residues. Trimming removed 3 bases from V and 5 bases from J, with 18 bases in between. The germline V gene encodes CDR1 MNHEY and CDR2 SMNVEV (reference sequence).